This TCR beta chain was obtained from a study of T cell responses to AZD1222 COVID-19 vaccine. Whole-study results and caveats: Within unmutated variant regions lay the reported targets of nearly half of spike-specific TCRs.

Germline assignment: CDR1 DFQATT and CDR2 SNEGSKA (reference sequence). V was pared by 3 bases and J by 12 bases, with 14 bases between. CDR3 length equals 11 residues. About this clone itself: Its antigen is still unknown.

TCRdb's copy holds only in-frame clones and misses some; the assay was immunoSEQ multiplex PCR. The sample has 65,000 to 70,000 clones, about three quarters seen once; the top ten hold roughly an eighth. The receptor comes from an adult in good health. This sample comprised peripheral blood, obtained on day 0 of AZD1222 vaccination. V and J are TRBV20-1 and TRBJ1-1; D possibly corresponds to TRBD1 (5 bases). In DNA, the CDR3 is TGCAGTGCTAGTTTAATGGGGGTTTCTTTCTTT. As protein: CSASLMGVSFF.